The T cell receptor beta chain under discussion was sequenced for a study of cytomegalovirus exposure and HLA in healthy donors. 60 Vbeta and 13 Jbeta primers were used in PCR. The table came from immunoSEQ multiplex PCR; TCRdb's copy has only in-frame clones and leaves some out. The sample includes around 200,000 clones, more than 65% of them seen just once. This CDR3 is built from 16 residues. The V gene's germline CDR1 is SGHKS and CDR2 YYEKEE (reference sequence). Trimming cost V 4 bases and J 0 bases, with 13 bases left between them. This receptor was taken from a man between 45 and 60 years old in good health and CMV-seronegative. The sequencing input was PBMCs. The chain joins TRBV5-5 to TRBJ2-2, with D possibly matching TRBD1 (5 bases). The CDR3 loop is CASSTILDTNTGELFF. The CDR3 DNA follows: TGTGCCAGCAGCACCATCCTGGACACGAACACCGGGGAGCTGTTTTTT. The full variable domain, in which reference TRBV5-5 and TRBJ2-2 provide the parts outside the CDR3, is DAGVTQSPTHLIKTRGQQVTLRCSPISGHKSVSWYQQVLGQGPQFIFQYYEKEERGRGNFPDRFSARQFPNYSSELNVNALLLGDSALYLCASSTILDTNTGELFFGEGSRLTVL.